A selection of T cell receptor beta chains follows, all from one sample in a study of post-analysis software for immune sequencing data. TCRdb recomputed calls from the PCR reads with MiXCR, one row per CDR3 protein. This table has around 700,000 distinct CDR3 sequences, approximately 60% appearing once. The sequenced sample was blood. The source of these receptors is a girl aged 2 to 10 with multiple sclerosis. Both conserved end residues are part of each CDR3. A D gene is named only where the DNA matches it firmly. Size is stated for part of the rows, as once, few or many counts, or as a class when the clone is expanded.

V,length,J,size,D,CDR3,DNA
TRBV12-3/TRBV12-4,15,TRBJ1-5,NA,NA,CASSFHREGNQPQHF,TGTGCCAGCAGTTTTCACAGGGAAGGCAATCAGCCCCAGCATTTT
TRBV29-1,13,TRBJ2-1,few,NA,CSVDIGPPIEQFF,TGCAGCGTTGATATAGGGCCCCCAATTGAGCAGTTCTTC
TRBV12-3/TRBV12-4,14,TRBJ2-7,NA,NA,CASSSPAVSYEQYF,TGTGCCAGCAGTTCTCCCGCCGTCTCCTACGAGCAGTACTTC
TRBV7-9,13,TRBJ2-5,few,NA,CASSLHSQETQYF,TGTGCCAGCAGCTTACACAGCCAAGAGACCCAGTACTTC
TRBV29-1,11,TRBJ2-1,NA,NA,CSDGRRNEQFF,TGCAGCGATGGGAGGCGGAATGAGCAGTTCTTC
TRBV29-1,12,TRBJ1-5,NA,TRBD1,CSARTGRQPQHF,TGCAGCGCGCGGACAGGGAGACAGCCCCAGCATTTT
TRBV4-3,14,TRBJ2-1,NA,NA,CASSQDQGPNEQFF,TGCGCCAGCAGCCAAGATCAGGGTCCCAATGAGCAGTTCTTC
TRBV20-1,13,TRBJ2-7,NA,NA,CSATGANSYEQYF,TGCAGTGCTACGGGGGCCAACTCCTACGAGCAGTACTTC
TRBV3-1,14,TRBJ2-3,NA,NA,CASSHGPSTDTQYF,TGTGCCAGCAGCCACGGACCTAGCACAGATACGCAGTATTTT
TRBV29-1,16,TRBJ2-3,NA,NA,CSVPTLTEPSTDTQYF,TGCAGCGTGCCTACCCTGACGGAGCCCAGCACAGATACGCAGTATTTT
TRBV7-9,11,TRBJ2-1,NA,NA,CASSLRQGRFF,TGTGCCAGCAGCTTAAGGCAGGGTCGGTTCTTC
TRBV7-9,16,TRBJ2-1,NA,NA,CASSTKGRMVYNEQFF,TGTGCCAGCAGCACCAAGGGACGGATGGTCTACAATGAGCAGTTCTTC
TRBV7-2,14,TRBJ1-2,few,NA,CASSFPQNGNGYTF,TGTGCCAGCAGCTTCCCACAGAACGGCAATGGCTACACCTTC
TRBV11-2,13,TRBJ2-5,NA,NA,CASSFGTSETQYF,TGTGCCAGCAGCTTCGGGACTTCAGAGACCCAGTACTTC
TRBV11-2,15,TRBJ2-3,NA,NA,CASSSPRYSTDTQYF,TGTGCCAGCAGCTCCCCCCGATACTCCACAGATACGCAGTATTTT
TRBV29-1,15,TRBJ2-2,NA,NA,CSVGLVGKGTGELFF,TGCAGCGTGGGTTTAGTCGGGAAGGGAACCGGGGAGCTGTTTTTT
TRBV5-1,15,TRBJ2-7,NA,NA,CASSFLLAISYEQYF,TGCGCCAGCAGCTTCCTCTTGGCGATCTCCTACGAGCAGTACTTC
TRBV7-3,17,TRBJ2-1,few,TRBD2,CASSPGTSGRARDEQFF,TGTGCCAGCAGCCCCGGGACTAGCGGGAGGGCCAGGGATGAGCAGTTCTTC
TRBV20-1,15,TRBJ1-4,few,TRBD1,CSARDRQGANEKLFF,TGCAGTGCTAGAGATCGACAGGGGGCTAATGAAAAACTGTTTTTT
TRBV12-3/TRBV12-4,14,TRBJ2-2,once,NA,CASRSGPGTGELFF,TGTGCCAGCAGGTCCGGTCCGGGCACCGGGGAGCTGTTTTTT
TRBV10-2,18,TRBJ2-1,NA,TRBD2,CASSESGGGLAGDNEQFF,TGCGCCAGCAGTGAGTCGGGTGGGGGACTAGCGGGCGACAATGAGCAGTTCTTC
TRBV7-9,18,TRBJ2-1,NA,TRBD2,CASSVTVVSGKADNEQFF,TGTGCCAGCAGCGTTACGGTCGTTAGCGGGAAGGCGGACAATGAGCAGTTCTTC
TRBV7-7,15,TRBJ2-1,once,TRBD2,CASSLERAGEAEQFF,TGTGCTAGCAGCTTAGAGCGAGCGGGAGAGGCTGAGCAGTTCTTC
TRBV2,15,TRBJ2-1,NA,TRBD2,CASSEAREAYNEQFF,TGTGCCAGCAGTGAAGCGCGGGAGGCGTACAATGAGCAGTTCTTC
TRBV29-1,14,TRBJ2-7,NA,NA,CSVEFRDGTYEQYF,TGCAGCGTTGAATTCCGGGACGGGACCTACGAGCAGTACTTC
TRBV29-1,16,TRBJ1-2,NA,TRBD1,CSVAAGTANYRRGYTF,TGCAGCGTTGCAGCCGGGACAGCTAACTACCGACGGGGCTACACCTTC
TRBV27,12,TRBJ2-1,NA,NA,CASKRGGNEQFF,TGTGCCAGCAAAAGGGGTGGAAATGAGCAGTTCTTC
TRBV6-2/TRBV6-3,17,TRBJ1-5,NA,TRBD1,CASSYPHGTGEGQPQHF,TGTGCCAGCAGTTACCCGCATGGGACAGGGGAGGGACAGCCCCAGCATTTT
TRBV20-1,16,TRBJ2-5,few,NA,CSARDQGAPAQETQYF,TGCAGTGCTAGAGATCAAGGGGCGCCGGCCCAAGAGACCCAGTACTTC
TRBV6-1,16,TRBJ2-7,NA,TRBD1,CASSEAGQGSSYEQYF,TGTGCCAGCAGTGAAGCCGGACAGGGGAGCTCCTACGAGCAGTACTTC
TRBV28,14,TRBJ2-3,NA,NA,CASRGTTKADTQYF,TGTGCCTCCCGTGGTACCACGAAGGCAGATACGCAGTATTTT
TRBV5-1,17,TRBJ2-6,NA,NA,CASSLEGRSSGANVLTF,TGCGCCAGCAGCTTGGAGGGCAGAAGCTCTGGGGCCAACGTCCTGACTTTC
TRBV5-1,17,TRBJ2-1,NA,NA,CASSPQLLASSYNEQFF,TGCGCCAGCAGCCCCCAATTGCTTGCGAGCTCCTACAATGAGCAGTTCTTC
TRBV7-9,17,TRBJ2-5,NA,TRBD2,CASSLGVAGANQETQYF,TGTGCCAGCAGCTTGGGAGTAGCGGGGGCCAACCAAGAGACCCAGTACTTC
TRBV27,15,TRBJ2-7,NA,NA,CASSFSGTGTYEQYF,TGTGCCAGCAGTTTTTCTGGGACGGGAACCTACGAGCAGTACTTC
TRBV6-1,16,TRBJ2-6,few,TRBD2,CASSLEREAGANVLTF,TGTGCCAGCAGCCTGGAGCGGGAGGCTGGGGCCAACGTCCTGACTTTC
TRBV5-5,13,TRBJ1-2,NA,NA,CASSLLQGQGYTF,TGTGCCAGCAGCTTGTTGCAGGGGCAAGGCTACACCTTC
TRBV11-2,12,TRBJ1-2,NA,NA,CASSLVRGGYTF,TGTGCCAGCAGCTTAGTCAGAGGCGGCTACACCTTC
TRBV20-1,15,TRBJ2-1,NA,NA,CSARETASPYNEQFF,TGCAGTGCTAGAGAGACGGCGTCGCCCTACAATGAGCAGTTCTTC
TRBV12-3/TRBV12-4,12,TRBJ2-7,few,NA,CASGGTAYEQYF,TGTGCCAGCGGGGGGACAGCCTACGAGCAGTACTTC
TRBV24-1,15,TRBJ2-5,NA,NA,CATSKTPEGLETQYF,TGTGCCACCAGCAAGACCCCCGAGGGATTAGAGACCCAGTACTTC
TRBV10-3,11,TRBJ1-1,NA,NA,CATLGDTEAFF,TGTGCCACCCTGGGGGACACTGAAGCTTTCTTT
TRBV10-3,13,TRBJ2-1,NA,NA,CAISQQGSNEQFF,TGTGCCATCAGCCAACAGGGATCGAATGAGCAGTTCTTC
TRBV20-1,15,TRBJ1-1,once,NA,CSARDWASRYTEAFF,TGCAGTGCTAGAGATTGGGCCAGTCGGTACACTGAAGCTTTCTTT
TRBV19,13,TRBJ1-2,NA,NA,CASSSREGRRYTF,TGTGCCAGTAGTTCCCGGGAAGGGAGGCGCTACACCTTC
TRBV7-9,15,TRBJ1-4,NA,NA,CASSLMTGVNEKLFF,TGTGCCAGCAGCTTAATGACAGGAGTTAATGAAAAACTGTTTTTT
TRBV12-3/TRBV12-4,12,TRBJ1-5,NA,NA,CASSSAGQPQHF,TGTGCCAGCAGTTCAGCAGGTCAGCCCCAGCATTTT
TRBV6-5,13,TRBJ2-1,NA,NA,CASSSRLNNEQFF,TGTGCCAGCAGCTCTAGATTAAACAATGAGCAGTTCTTC
TRBV3-1,14,TRBJ2-3,NA,NA,CASSQNHNTDTQYF,TGTGCCAGCAGCCAAAACCACAACACAGATACGCAGTATTTT
TRBV7-9,16,TRBJ2-4,NA,TRBD1,CASSPDRDYTKNIQYF,TGTGCCAGCAGCCCAGACAGGGATTATACCAAAAACATTCAGTACTTC
TRBV7-2,17,TRBJ2-1,NA,TRBD2,CASSLAGRARSGNEQFF,TGTGCCAGCAGCTTAGCCGGGAGGGCCAGGAGTGGGAATGAGCAGTTCTTC
TRBV20-1,12,TRBJ1-2,NA,TRBD1,CSATTGRNGYTF,TGCAGTGCAACGACAGGGAGGAATGGCTACACCTTC
TRBV5-1,14,TRBJ2-2,NA,NA,CASCSGTVTGELFF,TGCGCCAGCTGCTCCGGGACGGTAACCGGGGAGCTGTTTTTT
TRBV5-1,15,TRBJ2-3,few,TRBD2,CASSLTSGTTDTQYF,TGCGCCAGCAGCTTGACTAGCGGGACCACAGATACGCAGTATTTT